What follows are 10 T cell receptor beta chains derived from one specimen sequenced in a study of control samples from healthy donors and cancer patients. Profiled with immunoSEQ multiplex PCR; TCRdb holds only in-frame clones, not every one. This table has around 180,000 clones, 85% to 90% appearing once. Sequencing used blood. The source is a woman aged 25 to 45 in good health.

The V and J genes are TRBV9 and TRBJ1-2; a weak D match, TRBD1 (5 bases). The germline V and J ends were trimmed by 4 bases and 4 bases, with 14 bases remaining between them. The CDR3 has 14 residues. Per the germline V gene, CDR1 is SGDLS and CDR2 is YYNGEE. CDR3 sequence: CASSPLGGFYGYTF. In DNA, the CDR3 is TGTGCCAGCAGCCCCCTTGGGGGGTTCTATGGCTACACCTTC.

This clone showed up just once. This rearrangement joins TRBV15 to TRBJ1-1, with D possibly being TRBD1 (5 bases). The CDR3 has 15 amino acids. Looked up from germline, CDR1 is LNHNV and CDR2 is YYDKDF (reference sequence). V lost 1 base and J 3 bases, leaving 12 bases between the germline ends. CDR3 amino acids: CATSRVYAGDTEAFF. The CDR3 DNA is TGTGCCACCAGCAGAGTGTATGCGGGGGACACTGAAGCTTTCTTT. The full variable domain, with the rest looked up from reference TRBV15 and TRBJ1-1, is DAMVIQNPRYQVTQFGKPVTLSCSQTLNHNVMYWYQQKSSQAPKLLFHYYDKDFNNEADTPDNFQSRRPNTSFCFLDIRSPGLGDTAMYLCATSRVYAGDTEAFFGQGTRLTVV.

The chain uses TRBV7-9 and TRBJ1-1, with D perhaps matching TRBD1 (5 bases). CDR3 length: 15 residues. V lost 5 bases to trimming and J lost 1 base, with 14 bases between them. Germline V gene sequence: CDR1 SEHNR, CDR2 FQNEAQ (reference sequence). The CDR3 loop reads CASSPAGRQNTEAFF. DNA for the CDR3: TGTGCCAGCAGCCCTGCGGGACGGCAGAACACTGAAGCTTTCTTT.

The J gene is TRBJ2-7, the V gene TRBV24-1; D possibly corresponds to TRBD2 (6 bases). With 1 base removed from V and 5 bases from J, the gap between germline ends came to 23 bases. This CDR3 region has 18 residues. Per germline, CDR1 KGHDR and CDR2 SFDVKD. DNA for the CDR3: TGTGCCACCAGTGATTTTGGGCTAGGGAGGTCCCGGGGAGACGAGCAGTACGTC. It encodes CATSDFGLGRSRGDEQYV.

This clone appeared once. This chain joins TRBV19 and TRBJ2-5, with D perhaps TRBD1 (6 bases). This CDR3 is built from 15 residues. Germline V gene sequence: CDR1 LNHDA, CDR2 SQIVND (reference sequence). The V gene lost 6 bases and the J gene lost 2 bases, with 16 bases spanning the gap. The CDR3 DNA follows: TGTGCCAGTAGGAAAACAGGGTACAATCAAGAGACCCAGTACTTC. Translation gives CASRKTGYNQETQYF. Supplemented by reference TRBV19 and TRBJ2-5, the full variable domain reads DGGITQSPKYLFRKEGQNVTLSCEQNLNHDAMYWYRQDPGQGLRLIYYSQIVNDFQKGDIAEGYSVSREKKESFPLTVTSAQKNPTAFYLCASRKTGYNQETQYFGPGTRLLVL.

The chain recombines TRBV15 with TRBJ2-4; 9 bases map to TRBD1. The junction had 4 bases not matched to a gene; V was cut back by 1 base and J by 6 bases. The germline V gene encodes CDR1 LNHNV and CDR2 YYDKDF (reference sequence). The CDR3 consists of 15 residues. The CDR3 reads CATSRVSGQGNIQYF. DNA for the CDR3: TGTGCCACCAGCAGAGTTTCGGGACAGGGAAACATTCAGTACTTC. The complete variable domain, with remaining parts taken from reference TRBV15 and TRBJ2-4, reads DAMVIQNPRYQVTQFGKPVTLSCSQTLNHNVMYWYQQKSSQAPKLLFHYYDKDFNNEADTPDNFQSRRPNTSFCFLDIRSPGLGDTAMYLCATSRVSGQGNIQYFGAGTRLSVL.

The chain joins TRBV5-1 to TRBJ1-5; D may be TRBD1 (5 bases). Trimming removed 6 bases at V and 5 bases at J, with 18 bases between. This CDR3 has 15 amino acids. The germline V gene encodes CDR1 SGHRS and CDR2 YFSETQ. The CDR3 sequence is CASNHPGAGDQPQHF. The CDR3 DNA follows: TGCGCCAGCAACCATCCCGGGGCTGGAGATCAGCCCCAGCATTTT.

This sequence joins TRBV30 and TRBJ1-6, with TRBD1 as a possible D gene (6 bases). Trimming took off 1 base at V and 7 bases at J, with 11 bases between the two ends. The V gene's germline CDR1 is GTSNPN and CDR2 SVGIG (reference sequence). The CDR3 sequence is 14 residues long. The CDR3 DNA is TGTGCCTGGAGTGAAACAGGGTACAATTCACCCCTCCACTTT. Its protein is CAWSETGYNSPLHF.

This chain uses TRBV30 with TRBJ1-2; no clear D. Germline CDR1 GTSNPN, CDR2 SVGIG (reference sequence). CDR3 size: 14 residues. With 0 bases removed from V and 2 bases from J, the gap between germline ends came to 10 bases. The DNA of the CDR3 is TGTGCCTGGAGTGTTTCCAGGCCGAACTATGGCTACACCTTC. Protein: CAWSVSRPNYGYTF.

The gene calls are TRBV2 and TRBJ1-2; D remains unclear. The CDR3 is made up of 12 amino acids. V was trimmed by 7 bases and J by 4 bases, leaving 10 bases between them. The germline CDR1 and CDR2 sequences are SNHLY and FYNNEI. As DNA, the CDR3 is TGTGCCAGCATGAGTCAGACCTATGGCTACACCTTC. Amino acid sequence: CASMSQTYGYTF.